The clone carrying this T cell receptor beta chain appeared a few times. Its antigen remains unknown. This sample was taken from a study of T cell repertoires in cytomegalovirus infection. Study as a whole: As its CMV epitopes, the study selected recently identified HLA-C-restricted and well-studied HLA-B-restricted targets. Both CMV infection and a matching HLA type were indicated by public TCR beta signatures. Findings of the study overall: In two of eight donors, the top clonotype was HLA-C-restricted CMV-specific. Adding up the frequency of public TCR beta families identified people who carried CMV plus the relevant HLA.

TCRdb redid the calling of the reads with MiXCR, one entry per CDR3 protein. The repertoire holds about 740,000 distinct CDR3 sequences, with roughly a third as singletons. With 0 bases removed from V and 4 bases from J, the gap between germline ends came to 10 bases. The germline gives CDR1 LGHNA, CDR2 YSLEER. The CDR3 extends over 14 amino acids. This TCR was sampled from a human donor in good health (CMV status not recorded). Some clones in this sample may be carry-over from other donors' samples. The sample here was cultured PBMCs, taken from culture after CMV antigen stimulation. This chain joins TRBV4-3 and TRBJ2-7; D remains unclear. The CDR3 nucleotides are TGCGCCAGCAGCCAAGATCGAGGCGTATACGAGCAGTACTTC. The encoded protein is CASSQDRGVYEQYF.